These 23 T cell receptor beta chains were sequenced from one sample in a study of CD8 T cells in ankylosing spondylitis. TCRdb reanalysed the 5' RACE reads using MiXCR and keeps one entry per CDR3 protein. The data show about 130,000 distinct CDR3 sequences, around 8.5% seen once. Sequences were obtained from blood, either unsorted or a sorted T cell fraction (not recorded which). The receptors derive from a male donor with ankylosing spondylitis or in good health (not recorded which).

This clonotype was seen only a few times. This may arise from a read error, as a much more abundant clone is one base away. The chain employs TRBV11-2 and TRBJ2-4; TRBD1 matches 12 bases. This CDR3 has 18 residues. Looked up from germline, CDR1 is SGHAT and CDR2 is FQNNGV. CDR3 sequence (DNA): TGTGCCAGCAGCCAAATCGGGACAGGGGGCGCGTCCAAAAACAGTCAGTACTTC. Its translation is CASSQIGTGGASKNSQYF.

The V and J genes are TRBV12-3 or TRBV12-4 and TRBJ2-5, with D possibly TRBD1 on 5 matching bases. This CDR3 spans 14 amino acids. The V end lost 2 bases, the J end lost 1 base, and 8 bases lay between the germline ends. CDR3 region: CASSLRGAQETQYF. The CDR3 DNA reads TGTGCCAGCAGTTTACGTGGGGCCCAAGAGACCCAGTACTTC.

This clonotype has ten or more counts. V and J are TRBV6-5 and TRBJ2-1; TRBD2 aligns across 9 bases. This CDR3 comprises 14 residues. V shed 2 bases and J 5 bases; nucleotides not matched to a gene: 1. Germline CDR1 and CDR2: MNHEY and SVGAGI. The CDR3: CASSYPSGDNEQFF. DNA of the CDR3: TGTGCCAGCAGTTACCCTAGCGGGGACAATGAGCAGTTCTTC.

This clonotype appeared a few times. The chain links TRBV29-1 to TRBJ2-5; D is unresolved. This CDR3 has 11 residues. The V end lost 6 bases, the J end lost 7 bases, and 12 bases lay between the germline ends. Germline CDR1 reads SQVTM; CDR2 reads ANQGSEA. The CDR3: CSVLDRGTQYF. The CDR3 region has the DNA TGCAGCGTCTTGGACCGAGGGACCCAGTACTTC. Together with reference TRBV29-1 and TRBJ2-5, the CDR3 gives the full variable domain: SAVISQKPSRDICQRGTSLTIQCQVDSQVTMMFWYRQQPGQSLTLIATANQGSEATYESGFVIDKFPISRPNLTFSTLTVSNMSPEDSSIYLCSVLDRGTQYFGPGTRLLVL.

This clonotype was counted at least ten times. This chain links TRBV5-1 with TRBJ2-7; D gene unclear. The CDR3 contains 14 residues. The V gene lost 1 base and the J gene lost 0 bases, with 8 bases spanning the gap. Germline-derived CDR1 and CDR2 are SGHRS and YFSETQ. The CDR3 loop reads CASSLSSLSYEQYF. The DNA for the CDR3 is TGCGCCAGCAGCTTGTCATCCCTCTCCTACGAGCAGTACTTC.

This clonotype was detected a few times. This chain links TRBV12-3 or TRBV12-4 with TRBJ2-1; D is perhaps TRBD1 or TRBD2 (6 bases each). Trimming took off 5 bases at V and 2 bases at J, with 19 bases between the two ends. The CDR3 spans 17 residues. The CDR3, as DNA: TGTGCCAGCAGTACCGGGGGCGGGAACTCCCCCTACAATGAGCAGTTCTTC. Protein: CASSTGGGNSPYNEQFF.

In this sample, this clonotype turned up many times. The gene calls are TRBV28 and TRBJ2-7; TRBD1 is a possible D gene (6 bases). The CDR3 has 14 residues. Trimming stripped 4 bases from V and 6 bases from J, with 16 bases between. The germline gives CDR1 MDHEN, CDR2 SYDVKM. Written as DNA, the CDR3 is TGTGCCAGCAGTTCCGGGACACCGGACATCGAGCAGTACTTC. This translates into CASSSGTPDIEQYF. Drawing the rest from reference TRBV28 and TRBJ2-7, the complete variable domain is DVKVTQSSRYLVKRTGEKVFLECVQDMDHENMFWYRQDPGLGLRLIYFSYDVKMKEKGDIPEGYSVSREKKERFSLILESASTNQTSMYLCASSSGTPDIEQYFGPGTRLTVT.

This chain connects TRBV4-2 to TRBJ2-3; 7 bases map to TRBD1. Germline lookup yields CDR1 LGHNA and CDR2 YNFKEQ. The V and J ends lost 0 bases and 5 bases, in that order; junction bases with no gene match: 5. This CDR3 has 15 residues. The CDR3 coding sequence is TGTGCCAGCAGCCAAGATGAGGGGGCAATAGATACGCAGTATTTT. Encoded protein: CASSQDEGAIDTQYF.

This clonotype was counted between two and nine times. The J gene is TRBJ1-1, the V gene TRBV12-3 or TRBV12-4; the D gene is possibly TRBD1 (6 bases). The CDR3 runs to 14 residues. V was pared by 5 bases and J by 5 bases, with 15 bases between. As DNA, the CDR3 is TGTGCCAGCAGTAAACAGGGAACTTATACTGAAGCTTTCTTT. Its protein is CASSKQGTYTEAFF.

The gene calls are TRBV5-1 and TRBJ2-1, with a tentative D call TRBD2 (5 bases). The V end lost 0 bases, the J end lost 7 bases, and 14 bases lay between the germline ends. The CDR3 totals 15 residues. CDR1 and CDR2 from the germline V gene are SGHRS and YFSETQ. The CDR3 sequence is CASSLVALGRNEQFF. DNA for the CDR3: TGCGCCAGCAGCTTGGTAGCGTTAGGGCGGAATGAGCAGTTCTTC.

In this sample, this clonotype turned up a few times. The chain joins TRBV9 to TRBJ2-5, with 7 nucleotides matching TRBD2. Germline values: CDR1 SGDLS, CDR2 YYNGEE. The CDR3 extends over 16 amino acids. J gave up 2 bases and V 0 bases, and 7 bases lay outside the gene matches. CDR3 sequence reads: CASSVAPTSAQETQYF. The CDR3 DNA is TGTGCCAGCAGCGTAGCCCCCACTAGCGCACAAGAGACCCAGTACTTC.

The table lists this clonotype with a few counts. The rearrangement uses TRBV5-5 and TRBJ2-3; 8 bases line up with TRBD2. Germline CDR1 and CDR2: SGHKS and YYEKEE (reference sequence). The CDR3 has 16 amino acids. The V gene end was trimmed by 1 base and the J gene end by 2 bases; junction bases not matched to a gene: 6. CDR3 in amino acids: CASSLFVAGPTDTQYF. The CDR3 DNA reads TGTGCCAGCAGCTTGTTCGTAGCGGGGCCCACAGATACGCAGTATTTT.

This clonotype was seen more than once but under ten times. The chain has TRBV12-3 or TRBV12-4 and TRBJ2-2, with a possible D match to TRBD1 (5 bases). This CDR3 contains 14 residues. The V end lost 0 bases, the J end lost 3 bases, and 5 bases lay between the germline ends. The CDR3 DNA is TGTGCCAGCAGTTTAGCAGGGGACACCGGGGAGCTGTTTTTT. Translating it yields CASSLAGDTGELFF.

This clonotype was observed at least ten times. The chain uses TRBV12-3 or TRBV12-4 and TRBJ2-5; 12 nucleotides agree with TRBD2. Trimming removed 5 bases from V and 4 bases from J; junction bases left unmatched: 5. This CDR3 is 15 amino acids long. The CDR3 DNA follows: TGTGCCAGCAGTCCTCTAGCGGGAGGGTTAGAGACCCAGTACTTC. It specifies CASSPLAGGLETQYF.

This chain connects TRBV18 to TRBJ1-6; 7 bases agree with TRBD1. The germline V gene has CDR1 KGHSH and CDR2 LQKENI. The CDR3 has 15 residues. The V segment lost 4 bases and the J segment 10 bases; nucleotides outside the gene matches: 10. The CDR3 sequence: CASSQSTGSRSPLHF. CDR3 in DNA: TGTGCCAGCTCACAGTCGACAGGGTCTAGGTCACCCCTCCACTTT.

The sample holds a few counts of this clonotype. The chain is built from TRBV29-1 and TRBJ2-1; D gene ambiguous. The CDR3 contains 15 residues. In germline, CDR1 is SQVTM, CDR2 ANQGSEA. Trimming left V 0 bases short and J 8 bases short, with 17 bases between. The CDR3 nucleotides read TGCAGCGTTGAAGATCACGGGCAGGTCCGGTATGAGCAGTTCTTC. Translated, it gives CSVEDHGQVRYEQFF.

For this clonotype: A much larger clone lies a single base off, so this may be a read error. This sequence joins TRBV20-1 and TRBJ2-5; D is unresolved. The CDR3 covers 12 residues. The germline CDR1 and CDR2 sequences are DFQATT and SNEGSKA (reference sequence). The CDR3 coding sequence is TGCAGTGCTAGTGATAACCAAGCGACCCAGTACTTC. Protein: CSASDNQATQYF.

Many counts were recorded for this clonotype. The chain has TRBV5-1 and TRBJ2-1; D uncertain. Trimming removed 1 base at V and 4 bases at J, with 9 bases between. Germline values: CDR1 SGHRS, CDR2 YFSETQ. The CDR3 consists of 14 residues. CDR3 nucleotide sequence: TGCGCCAGCAGCTTGTATTCCGGTTACAATGAGCAGTTCTTC. Protein: CASSLYSGYNEQFF.

This clonotype showed up many times. This chain connects TRBV29-1 to TRBJ2-1; D gene ambiguous. V was clipped by 1 base and J by 1 base, with 5 bases between them. The CDR3 sequence is 13 residues long. Germline CDR1 and CDR2: SQVTM and ANQGSEA. The CDR3 here is CSVEGLSYNEQFF. CDR3 sequence (DNA): TGCAGCGTTGAAGGGCTGTCCTACAATGAGCAGTTCTTC.

This clonotype has a count of ten or more. This sequence joins TRBV7-9 and TRBJ2-2; D unresolved. This CDR3 is built from 15 residues. The V gene's germline CDR1 is SEHNR and CDR2 FQNEAQ (reference sequence). Trimming took 5 bases from V and 4 from J, leaving 14 bases between them. In DNA form, the CDR3 reads TGTGCCAGCAGCCTACAAGTCATCGGCACCGGGGAGCTGTTTTTT. This encodes CASSLQVIGTGELFF.

The chain combines TRBV11-1 with TRBJ1-1; 8 bases map to TRBD1. V trimming: 4 bases; J trimming: 4 bases; junction bases outside the gene matches: 17. Germline lookup yields CDR1 SGHAT and CDR2 FQDESV (reference sequence). The CDR3 runs to 18 residues. CDR3 DNA: TGTGCCAGCAGCTCGACTGAATCACTTACAGGGGGAGGCACTGAAGCTTTCTTT. Protein product: CASSSTESLTGGGTEAFF.

There are many counts of this clonotype. The chain uses TRBV12-3 or TRBV12-4 and TRBJ2-7, with 8 bases matching TRBD2. The V gene end was trimmed by 7 bases and the J gene end by 0 bases; junction bases not matched to a gene: 8. The length of the CDR3 is 15 residues. DNA for the CDR3: TGTGCCAGCATGCAATCGGGAGGGGCCTCCTACGAGCAGTACTTC. Amino acid sequence: CASMQSGGASYEQYF.

This clonotype was counted only a few times. The chain joins TRBV20-1 to TRBJ2-3; 8 bases are a match to TRBD2. Germline V gene data show CDR1 as DFQATT and CDR2 as SNEGSKA (reference sequence). With 6 bases clipped from V and 0 bases from J, the junction kept 11 bases outside the gene matches. This CDR3 comprises 16 residues. This chain's CDR3 is CSAKPLAETSTDTQYF. The DNA for the CDR3 is TGCAGTGCCAAGCCACTAGCGGAAACCAGCACAGATACGCAGTATTTT.